A single sample gave rise to the 25 T cell receptor beta chains below, sequenced in a study of persistence of HIV-infected CD4 T cells. The stimulus was lysate of CMV-infected fibroblasts, about 10 ug/mL. CD40L-negative CD69-negative CD45RO-high memory CD4+ T cells were sorted as populations depleted of antigen-responding cells. Their cognate antigens are unknown. The libraries were made with immunoSEQ version 4 in survey mode. TCRdb's table, derived via immunoSEQ multiplex PCR, lists solely in-frame clones and lacks some. The sample consists of some 31,000 clones, approximately 85% of them appearing once. Specimen: CD4+ T cells sorted from PBMCs after 18-hour stimulation, collected from a patient who received antiretroviral therapy. The receptors originated from an adult man with HIV who was CMV-seropositive.

J is TRBJ2-5 and V is TRBV4-1; TRBD1 might be the D (5 bases). The CDR3 contains 15 residues. Deletions cut 4 bases from V and 0 bases from J, with 12 bases between. Germline V gene lookup returns CDR1 MGHRA and CDR2 YSYEKL. CDR3 loop: CASSPSEDNQETQYF. The CDR3 DNA is TGCGCCAGCAGCCCATCAGAGGACAACCAAGAGACCCAGTACTTC.

This clone has a handful of counts. This chain connects TRBV9 to TRBJ1-2; D is ambiguous. Trimming removed 6 bases at V and 4 bases at J, with 10 bases between. Germline values: CDR1 SGDLS, CDR2 YYNGEE. CDR3 length: 12 amino acids. CDR3 DNA: TGTGCCAGCACCTCCCGCGGCTATGGCTACACCTTC. It encodes CASTSRGYGYTF.

V is TRBV6-2 or TRBV6-3 and J is TRBJ2-1, with 8 bases matching TRBD2. Germline V lookup: CDR1 MNHEY, CDR2 SVGEGT. V trimming: 5 bases; J trimming: 2 bases; junction bases outside the gene matches: 11. This CDR3 is 17 amino acids long. CDR3 bases: TGTGCCAGCAGTAGGATAGCGGGGACTCTGCCCTACAATGAGCAGTTCTTC. As protein: CASSRIAGTLPYNEQFF.

The chain carries TRBV15 and TRBJ2-5; D possibly corresponds to TRBD2 (6 bases). The CDR3 contains 13 residues. The germline gives CDR1 LNHNV, CDR2 YYDKDF (reference sequence). Trimming took off 0 bases at V and 5 bases at J, with 7 bases between the two ends. The CDR3 loop reads CATSRDRGETQYF. CDR3 bases: TGTGCCACCAGCAGAGATCGGGGGGAGACCCAGTACTTC.

The rearrangement uses TRBV6-2 or TRBV6-3 and TRBJ1-2; no definite D call. The CDR3 is 13 residues long. Germline assignment: CDR1 MNHEY and CDR2 SVGEGT. Trimming removed 4 bases at V and 6 bases at J, with 12 bases between. This CDR3 is CASSLRQLHGYTF. The CDR3 nucleotides read TGTGCCAGCAGTTTAAGGCAATTACATGGCTACACCTTC.

This chain uses TRBV6-5 with TRBJ2-6; D call uncertain. The CDR3 contains 15 residues. Germline V lookup: CDR1 MNHEY, CDR2 SVGAGI. The V end lost 8 bases, the J end lost 1 base, and 12 bases lay between the germline ends. DNA for the CDR3: TGTGCCAGCCGCAACCGGGCTTCTGGGGCCAACGTCCTGACTTTC. Amino acid sequence: CASRNRASGANVLTF.

The rearrangement uses TRBV3-1 (or the pseudogene TRBV3-2) and TRBJ1-3; D call uncertain. Germline loops: CDR1 LGHDT, CDR2 YNNKEL (reference sequence). V lost 3 bases and J lost 3, with 9 bases in between. The CDR3 consists of 14 residues. The CDR3 coding sequence is TGTGCCAGCAGCCAGAACGGGGTTGGAAACACCATATATTTT. Translating it yields CASSQNGVGNTIYF.

The chain carries TRBV7-8 and TRBJ2-2, with TRBD1 identical over 7 bases. Trimming cost V 6 bases and J 8 bases; bases outside gene matches: 12. The germline V gene has CDR1 SGHVS and CDR2 FQNEAQ. The CDR3 has 15 residues. The CDR3 is CASRPQGVEAGELFF. The DNA for the CDR3 is TGTGCCAGCAGGCCTCAGGGGGTGGAAGCTGGGGAGCTGTTTTTT.

The rearrangement links TRBV30 to TRBJ2-1; no firm D call. The CDR3 is 12 residues long. Germline V CDR1 and CDR2: GTSNPN, SVGIG (reference sequence). CDR3 in amino acids: CALARSYNEQFF. CDR3 nucleotide sequence: TGTGCTCTCGCCCGGTCCTACAATGAGCAGTTCTTC.

The rearrangement joins TRBV5-1 to TRBJ2-7, with TRBD1 identical over 11 bases. The CDR3 length is 16 residues. The V segment lost 4 bases and the J segment 6 bases; nucleotides outside the gene matches: 12. The germline CDR1 and CDR2 sequences are SGHRS and YFSETQ. The CDR3: CASSLGRDRGFREQYF. In nucleotides, the CDR3 is TGCGCCAGCAGCCTCGGCCGGGACAGGGGGTTTCGCGAGCAGTACTTC.

The chain combines TRBV12-3 or TRBV12-4 with TRBJ1-1; D is ambiguous. Deletions cut 6 bases from V and 3 bases from J, with 5 bases between. This CDR3 is 11 amino acids long. The CDR3 nucleotides are TGTGCCAGCAGCCGTGACACTGAAGCTTTCTTT. It codes for CASSRDTEAFF.

This sequence joins TRBV7-9 and TRBJ1-1; D might be TRBD1 (5 bases). The CDR3 totals 14 residues. Germline V gene sequence: CDR1 SEHNR, CDR2 FQNEAQ (reference sequence). V lost 3 bases to trimming and J lost 1 base, with 9 bases between them. CDR3 sequence reads: CASSFMGQNTEAFF. The CDR3 coding sequence is TGTGCCAGCAGCTTTATGGGGCAGAACACTGAAGCTTTCTTT.

The chain carries TRBV12-3 or TRBV12-4 and TRBJ2-3; maybe TRBD1 (6 bases). Trimming removed 2 bases from V and 7 bases from J, with 7 bases in between. The CDR3 totals 12 residues. In DNA, the CDR3 is TGTGCCAGCAGTTTACAGGGGAATACGCAGTATTTT. Its translation: CASSLQGNTQYF.

CDR3 bases: TGTGCCAGCAGTTACACCCATAGCGGGGGCGCCAGCCAGTACTTC. It encodes CASSYTHSGGASQYF. The chain employs TRBV6-5 and TRBJ2-5; 9 bases align to TRBD2. CDR1 and CDR2 from the germline V gene are MNHEY and SVGAGI. After removal of 2 bases from V and 10 bases from J, the junction contained 11 bases not matched to a gene. The CDR3 sequence is 15 residues long.

The chain couples TRBV7-6 to TRBJ2-2; D tentatively reads TRBD1 or TRBD2 (9 bases each). V was trimmed by 4 bases and J by 6 bases, leaving 33 bases between them. CDR1 SGHVS and CDR2 FNYEAQ come from the germline V gene. The CDR3 has 21 amino acids. This chain's CDR3 is CASSSITGQGLLAGFPGELFF. The CDR3 DNA sequence: TGTGCCAGCAGCTCAATCACGGGACAGGGACTTCTAGCGGGGTTTCCCGGGGAGCTGTTTTTT. Full variable domain (remainder filled in from reference TRBV7-6 and TRBJ2-2): GAGVSQSPRYKVTKRGQDVALRCDPISGHVSLYWYRQALGQGPEFLTYFNYEAQQDKSGLPNDRFSAERPEGSISTLTIQRTEQRDSAMYRCASSSITGQGLLAGFPGELFFGEGSRLTVL.

The gene calls are TRBV5-4 and TRBJ2-3, with D possibly matching TRBD1 (6 bases). The CDR3 loop spans 13 amino acids. Germline V lookup: CDR1 SGHNT, CDR2 YYREEE (reference sequence). Trimming took 3 bases from V and 7 from J, leaving 12 bases between them. The CDR3 loop reads CASSSQGLYTQYF. CDR3 sequence (DNA): TGTGCCAGCAGCTCACAGGGCTTGTATACGCAGTATTTT.

The V gene is TRBV21-1, the J gene TRBJ1-2. TRBV21-1 is designated a pseudogene. The CDR3 runs to 15 residues. The CDR3 is CASSKLPGASYGYTF. CDR3 bases: TGTGCCAGCAGCAAACTTCCCGGGGCCTCCTATGGCTACACCTTC.

The chain carries TRBV7-9 and TRBJ1-4, with D hard to call. V was clipped by 4 bases and J by 7 bases, with 13 bases between them. CDR3 length: 14 residues. Germline V gives CDR1 SEHNR, CDR2 FQNEAQ (reference sequence). The CDR3 reads CASSSRGRAEKLFF. The CDR3 DNA reads TGTGCCAGCAGCTCCAGAGGGAGGGCTGAAAAACTGTTTTTT.

This clone was counted once. The junction differs from germline at one of its ends, possibly a read error. The V gene is TRBV6-1, the J gene TRBJ1-6; no clear D. Germline V lookup: CDR1 MNHNS, CDR2 SASEGT. The CDR3 sequence is 16 residues long. As DNA, the CDR3 is TGTGCCAGCAGGGAAGGCTTATCCTCCTATAATTCACCCCTCCACTTT. Amino acid sequence: CASREGLSSYNSPLHF.

The V gene is TRBV3-1 (or the pseudogene TRBV3-2), the J gene TRBJ2-7, with D unresolved. The V gene's germline CDR1 is LGHDT and CDR2 YNNKEL (reference sequence). V lost 2 bases to trimming and J lost 6 bases, with 5 bases between them. The CDR3 contains 11 residues. CDR3 region: CASSQLSEQYF. In DNA, the CDR3 is TGTGCCAGCAGCCAATTGTCCGAGCAGTACTTC.

The V and J genes are TRBV7-9 and TRBJ2-7; TRBD1 might be the D (5 bases). Germline CDR1 SEHNR, CDR2 FQNEAQ (reference sequence). The CDR3 extends over 15 amino acids. V lost 6 bases to trimming and J lost 2 bases, with 17 bases between them. CDR3 in DNA: TGTGCCAGCAGTTGGACCGCGGACAAACCCTACGAGCAGTACTTC. Translation gives CASSWTADKPYEQYF.

This sequence joins TRBV5-6 and TRBJ2-1; 12 bases are a match to TRBD2. V gave up 2 bases and J gave up 1 base; unmatched junction bases: 7. Germline assignment: CDR1 SGHDT and CDR2 YYEEEE. The CDR3 has 18 residues. DNA for the CDR3: TGTGCCAGCAGCTTATATACTAGCGGGGGGCGATCCTACAATGAGCAGTTCTTC. It yields the protein CASSLYTSGGRSYNEQFF.

V gene TRBV29-1 combines with J gene TRBJ2-5; no definite D call. V was shortened by 4 bases and J by 5 bases, with 8 bases between the two germline ends. Germline V gene sequence: CDR1 SQVTM, CDR2 ANQGSEA. The CDR3 extends over 11 amino acids. CDR3 residues: CSVVQGETQYF. The CDR3 region has the DNA TGCAGCGTTGTCCAAGGGGAGACCCAGTACTTC. Full variable domain (remainder filled in from reference TRBV29-1 and TRBJ2-5): SAVISQKPSRDICQRGTSLTIQCQVDSQVTMMFWYRQQPGQSLTLIATANQGSEATYESGFVIDKFPISRPNLTFSTLTVSNMSPEDSSIYLCSVVQGETQYFGPGTRLLVL.

This chain links TRBV30 with TRBJ1-1; D gene ambiguous. V was trimmed by 6 bases and J by 4 bases, leaving 9 bases between them. The CDR3 has 11 residues. Looked up from germline, CDR1 is GTSNPN and CDR2 is SVGIG (reference sequence). CDR3: CACISGTEAFF. The CDR3 DNA is TGTGCCTGCATTAGCGGCACTGAAGCTTTCTTT.

The chain joins TRBV10-3 to TRBJ2-5, with D unclear. The V gene's germline CDR1 is ENHRY and CDR2 SYGVKD. Deletions cut 0 bases from V and 5 bases from J, with 4 bases between. CDR3 length: 12 residues. The DNA for the CDR3 is TGTGCCATCAGTGAGTCTGGGGAGACCCAGTACTTC. Protein sequence: CAISESGETQYF.